The 22 T cell receptor beta chains given below trace back to one sample, sequenced in a study of T cell changes during pregnancy in multiple sclerosis. Clones were read by immunoSEQ multiplex PCR, and TCRdb kept only the in-frame ones, dropping some. The profile shows around 69,000 clones, roughly 88% of them singletons. Material: peripheral blood, obtained in the third trimester of pregnancy. These receptors were obtained from a female donor with multiple sclerosis, enrolled in a pregnancy study.

The gene calls are TRBV6-5 and TRBJ1-2; TRBD1 might be the D (5 bases). The germline CDR1 and CDR2 sequences are MNHEY and SVGAGI. This CDR3 has 16 amino acids. Trimming shortened V by 2 bases and J by 4 bases, and 17 bases separated the two germline ends. CDR3 DNA sequence: TGTGCCAGCAGTTACGTCCGCAGGGAGGGTGGCTATGGCTACACCTTC. Residues: CASSYVRREGGYGYTF.

The chain uses TRBV2 and TRBJ1-6; D gene uncertain. Germline CDR1 and CDR2: SNHLY and FYNNEI. V lost 3 bases and J 10 bases, leaving 7 bases between the germline ends. This CDR3 comprises 12 residues. The CDR3 coding sequence is TGTGCCAGCAGTGAGAGAGGATCACCCCTCCACTTT. The encoded protein is CASSERGSPLHF. Full variable domain (remainder filled in from reference TRBV2 and TRBJ1-6): EPEVTQTPSHQVTQMGQEVILRCVPISNHLYFYWYRQILGQKVEFLVSFYNNEISEKSEIFDDQFSVERPDGSNFTLKIRSTKLEDSAMYFCASSERGSPLHFGNGTRLTVT.

This clone was seen a handful of times. The chain employs TRBV28 and TRBJ2-1; D gene uncertain. Trimming stripped 4 bases from V and 7 bases from J, with 8 bases between. Germline CDR1 reads MDHEN; CDR2 reads SYDVKM. The CDR3 consists of 12 residues. CDR3 residues: CASSSSPNEQFF. For the CDR3, the DNA is TGTGCCAGCAGTTCCTCCCCTAATGAGCAGTTCTTC.

The rearrangement joins TRBV5-8 to TRBJ1-5; the D gene is possibly TRBD1 (6 bases). V lost 4 bases and J 7 bases, leaving 18 bases between the germline ends. This CDR3 comprises 15 residues. Germline lookup yields CDR1 SGHTS and CDR2 YDEGEE. CDR3: CASSPGTLRRQPQHF. CDR3 coding DNA: TGTGCCAGCAGCCCCGGGACACTGAGGAGGCAGCCCCAGCATTTT.

V and J are TRBV5-1 and TRBJ2-5; TRBD2 matches at 12 bases. With 2 bases clipped from V and 2 bases from J, the junction kept 1 base outside the gene matches. The V gene's germline CDR1 is SGHRS and CDR2 YFSETQ. There are 15 residues in the CDR3. The CDR3 region is CASSFGLAGQETQYF. The CDR3 nucleotides read TGCGCCAGCAGCTTCGGACTAGCGGGGCAAGAGACCCAGTACTTC.

The chain couples TRBV12-5 to TRBJ2-7; D may be TRBD1 (6 bases). This CDR3 has 14 amino acids. V was clipped by 7 bases and J by 6 bases, with 19 bases between them. The germline CDR1 and CDR2 sequences are LGHNT and FRNRAP. The CDR3, as DNA: TGTGCTAGTGCTCTCCGATTACAGGGTAGCGAGCAGTACTTC. This translates into CASALRLQGSEQYF.

The chain has TRBV2 and TRBJ2-7; 10 nucleotides align to TRBD1. J gave up 3 bases and V 6 bases, and 5 bases lay outside the gene matches. The germline V gene encodes CDR1 SNHLY and CDR2 FYNNEI. This CDR3 has 14 residues. The CDR3 nucleotides read TGTGCCAGCAGAAACCGGGACAGGGGCTACGAGCAGTACTTC. Translated: CASRNRDRGYEQYF.

This clone was counted once. The chain has TRBV27 and TRBJ1-4; a possible D gene is TRBD1 (6 bases). There are 16 residues in the CDR3. CDR1 MNHEY and CDR2 SMNVEV come from the germline V gene (reference sequence). The ends were cut back, 0 bases at V and 2 bases at J, with 10 bases in the middle. CDR3 sequence: CASSLSRTVTNEKLFF. CDR3 DNA sequence: TGTGCCAGCAGTTTATCGCGGACAGTCACTAATGAAAAACTGTTTTTT.

The J gene is TRBJ2-2, the V gene TRBV28, with a tentative D call TRBD1 (5 bases). The CDR3 is made up of 20 amino acids. The V gene lost 3 bases and the J gene lost 0 bases, with 23 bases spanning the gap. Germline V CDR1 and CDR2: MDHEN, SYDVKM. The CDR3 loop reads CASSFIHMKGSKTNTGELFF. Written as DNA, the CDR3 is TGTGCCAGCAGTTTCATCCACATGAAGGGGTCAAAAACGAACACCGGGGAGCTGTTTTTT.

The V and J genes are TRBV2 and TRBJ2-3, with TRBD2 matching over 7 bases. Germline values: CDR1 SNHLY, CDR2 FYNNEI. Unmatched junction bases numbered 14, after V lost 6 bases and J lost 2 bases. This CDR3 contains 17 residues. The DNA for the CDR3 is TGTGCCAGCAGCGGGGCGGGAGCTATAACTACCACAGATACGCAGTATTTT. Translating gives CASSGAGAITTTDTQYF.

This clone was found once. The V gene is TRBV6-1, the J gene TRBJ1-2; 7 nucleotides line up with TRBD1. This CDR3 spans 14 amino acids. From germline, CDR1 is MNHNS and CDR2 SASEGT. The J segment lost 8 bases and the V segment lost 3 bases, leaving 9 bases of the junction unmatched. In nucleotides, the CDR3 is TGTGCCAGCAGTGATCAACAGGGGCGGGCGGGCTACACCTTC. This sequence encodes CASSDQQGRAGYTF.

About this clone: Other nucleotide sequences from this sample produce the same CDR3. The chain combines TRBV7-3 with TRBJ2-3, with D possibly being TRBD1 (6 bases). The CDR3 runs 14 residues. Germline loops: CDR1 SGHTA, CDR2 FQGTGA. With 5 bases removed from V and 0 bases from J, the gap between germline ends came to 9 bases. The CDR3 protein is CASSPGGSTDTQYF. Written as DNA, the CDR3 is TGTGCCAGCAGCCCTGGGGGCAGCACAGATACGCAGTATTTT. Full variable domain (missing parts from reference TRBV7-3 and TRBJ2-3): GAGVSQTPSNKVTEKGKYVELRCDPISGHTALYWYRQSLGQGPEFLIYFQGTGAADDSGLPNDRFFAVRPEGSVSTLKIQRTERGDSAVYLCASSPGGSTDTQYFGPGTRLTVL.

In DNA form, the CDR3 reads TGTGCCAGTAGTACCGGGACAGAGGATTCACCCCTCCACTTT. Protein product: CASSTGTEDSPLHF. The genes are TRBV19 and TRBJ1-6, with 7 nucleotides matching TRBD1. Germline values: CDR1 LNHDA, CDR2 SQIVND (reference sequence). The CDR3 contains 14 residues. The V and J ends lost 4 bases and 8 bases, in that order; junction bases with no gene match: 5.

The CDR3 sequence is CTSSQGGRPSSYNSPLHF. The CDR3 DNA follows: TGCACCAGCAGCCAAGGCGGCCGACCAAGCTCCTATAATTCACCCCTCCACTTT. The rearrangement links TRBV1 to TRBJ1-6. TRBV1 is a pseudogene segment. This CDR3 contains 18 residues.

This clone appeared a few times. The chain couples TRBV6-1 to TRBJ1-1, with D tentatively TRBD1 (5 bases). This CDR3 comprises 11 residues. Trimming took 5 bases from V and 10 from J, leaving 11 bases between them. Germline-derived CDR1 and CDR2 are MNHNS and SASEGT. The CDR3 loop is CASSSTVRAFF. DNA of the CDR3: TGTGCCAGCAGTTCGACAGTTAGAGCTTTCTTT.

The rearrangement uses TRBV19 and TRBJ1-5; D is undetermined. Deletions cut 3 bases from V and 7 bases from J, with 10 bases between. Germline CDR1 LNHDA, CDR2 SQIVND (reference sequence). This CDR3 is 13 amino acids long. The CDR3 spells CASSIQVQQPQHF. The CDR3 DNA follows: TGTGCCAGTAGTATTCAGGTGCAGCAGCCCCAGCATTTT.

The gene calls are TRBV19 and TRBJ1-1; possible D gene TRBD1, 5 bases. Trimming removed 5 bases at V and 1 base at J, with 5 bases between. This CDR3 comprises 12 residues. Looked up from germline, CDR1 is LNHDA and CDR2 is SQIVND (reference sequence). CDR3 nucleotide sequence: TGTGCCAGTAGTGGGGCGAACACTGAAGCTTTCTTT. Translation gives CASSGANTEAFF.

The chain uses TRBV9 and TRBJ1-6; 9 bases align to TRBD1. This CDR3 contains 15 residues. Germline assignment: CDR1 SGDLS and CDR2 YYNGEE. J lost 7 bases, V lost 3 bases, and 5 bases had no gene match. This chain's CDR3 is CASSADDRGNSPLHF. The CDR3 DNA sequence: TGTGCCAGCAGCGCCGATGACAGGGGGAATTCACCCCTCCACTTT.

This chain uses TRBV29-1 with TRBJ1-1, with D perhaps TRBD1 (6 bases). Trimming took 6 bases from V and 4 from J, leaving 15 bases between them. The length of the CDR3 is 13 residues. Germline values: CDR1 SQVTM, CDR2 ANQGSEA. The CDR3 sequence is CSVSQGASTEAFF. The CDR3 nucleotides read TGCAGCGTCTCACAGGGCGCAAGCACTGAAGCTTTCTTT.

V is TRBV6-5 and J is TRBJ1-1; D unclear. V was shortened by 7 bases and J by 3 bases, with 12 bases between the two germline ends. This CDR3 spans 13 amino acids. Germline-derived CDR1 and CDR2 are MNHEY and SVGAGI. The CDR3 reads CASTRWSDTEAFF. The CDR3 DNA reads TGTGCCAGCACCCGATGGTCGGACACTGAAGCTTTCTTT.

This rearrangement joins TRBV2 to TRBJ1-1; D ambiguous. The germline V gene encodes CDR1 SNHLY and CDR2 FYNNEI. This CDR3 is 13 amino acids long. V dropped 8 bases and J dropped 0 bases, with 10 bases sitting between them. The CDR3 DNA reads TGTGCCAGCCGGGGAGGATTGAACACTGAAGCTTTCTTT. Translated, it gives CASRGGLNTEAFF.

The CDR3 reads CASSYRTIGGYTF. DNA of the CDR3: TGTGCCAGTAGTTACAGGACTATCGGGGGCTACACCTTC. The chain links TRBV19 to TRBJ1-2; TRBD1 might be the D (5 bases). CDR3 length: 13 residues. The germline V gene encodes CDR1 LNHDA and CDR2 SQIVND (reference sequence). Between the trimmed V and J ends, which lost 5 bases and 8 bases, there was a span of 15 bases.